Following are 12 T cell receptor beta chains from one sample sequenced in a study of blood T cell repertoires in COVID-19. Produced via immunoSEQ multiplex PCR; TCRdb's table is partial and in-frame only. The data contain 300,000 to 400,000 clones, 80% to 90% of them singletons. Input material: PBMCs or T cells enriched from blood (not recorded which). The receptor source for this set is a man younger than 35 who had recovered from COVID-19.

This chain uses TRBV12-3 or TRBV12-4 with TRBJ1-1; D gene ambiguous. V gave up 6 bases and J gave up 2 bases, with 10 bases separating them. The length of the CDR3 is 13 residues. The CDR3 DNA follows: TGTGCCAGCAGATTGAAGCGCAACACTGAAGCTTTCTTT. Its translation is CASRLKRNTEAFF.

This chain joins TRBV28 and TRBJ2-7; no clear D. V lost 7 bases and J 2 bases, leaving 15 bases between the germline ends. The CDR3 contains 14 residues. Germline V gene lookup returns CDR1 MDHEN and CDR2 SYDVKM. Here the CDR3 DNA reads TGTGCCAGCACCCAGTCCCAGTATCCCTACGAGCAGTACTTC. Protein sequence: CASTQSQYPYEQYF.

V and J are TRBV4-1 and TRBJ2-2; 9 positions match TRBD2. The CDR3 has 16 residues. Losses at the gene ends were 4 bases for V and 5 bases for J; bases not matched to a gene: 8. Germline CDR1 is MGHRA and CDR2 is YSYEKL. The DNA of the CDR3 is TGCGCCAGCAGCCCTACCGGGACTAGCTTAACCGGGGAGCTGTTTTTT. Protein sequence: CASSPTGTSLTGELFF.

The V and J genes are TRBV5-1 and TRBJ1-2; TRBD1 aligns across 8 bases. CDR3 length equals 15 residues. Germline loops: CDR1 SGHRS, CDR2 YFSETQ. Unmatched junction bases numbered 11, after V lost 6 bases and J lost 4 bases. The DNA for the CDR3 is TGCGCCAGCAATCCAGGGACAGGCAGAAGCTATGGCTACACCTTC. Its translation is CASNPGTGRSYGYTF.

In its sample, this clone was seen a few times. The CDR3 loop reads CASSLERDTPEQFF. The DNA for the CDR3 is TGTGCCAGCAGCTTAGAGCGGGATACCCCTGAGCAGTTCTTC. The rearrangement links TRBV7-2 to TRBJ2-1; 7 bases map to TRBD2. The germline V gene encodes CDR1 SGHTA and CDR2 FQGNSA. The CDR3 totals 14 residues. V lost 1 base and J lost 9; bases outside the gene matches: 6.

The J gene is TRBJ1-6, the V gene TRBV4-1; 9 bases agree with TRBD1. Trimming took 3 bases from V and 7 from J; bases not matched to a gene: 7. CDR1 and CDR2 (germline): MGHRA, YSYEKL. The CDR3 is 16 residues long. For the CDR3, the DNA is TGCGCCAGCAGCCAGCAGCCGGGACAGGGAAATTCACCCCTCCACTTT. It is translated as CASSQQPGQGNSPLHF.

The genes are TRBV5-1 and TRBJ1-6; D might be TRBD1 (5 bases). Germline values: CDR1 SGHRS, CDR2 YFSETQ. The CDR3 sequence is 15 residues long. Trimming stripped 2 bases from V and 7 bases from J, with 13 bases between. This chain's CDR3 is CASSLSPGGNSPLHF. In nucleotides, the CDR3 is TGCGCCAGCAGCTTATCGCCCGGGGGAAATTCACCCCTCCACTTT.

This clone was seen just once. The chain links TRBV28 to TRBJ1-3; D is perhaps TRBD1 (5 bases). Germline lookup yields CDR1 MDHEN and CDR2 SYDVKM. CDR3 length: 14 residues. Trimming stripped 6 bases from V and 6 bases from J, with 15 bases between. The CDR3 nucleotides are TGTGCCAGCAGGCCCTCCAGGGCGCCAAACACCATATATTTT. Protein product: CASRPSRAPNTIYF.

The V call is TRBV6-2 or TRBV6-3, the J call TRBJ2-3; D unresolved. The V end was cut by 2 bases, the J end by 0 bases, with 9 bases between. CDR1 MNHEY and CDR2 SVGEGT come from the germline V gene. This CDR3 has 15 residues. CDR3 DNA: TGTGCCAGCAGTTACCGGGTCCTTAGCACAGATACGCAGTATTTT. It encodes CASSYRVLSTDTQYF.

V gene TRBV7-9 combines with J gene TRBJ1-3; TRBD1 aligns across 9 bases. Trimming at V came to 4 bases and at J to 8 bases, leaving 6 bases not matched to a gene. CDR1 is SEHNR, CDR2 FQNEAQ, per germline (reference sequence). The length of the CDR3 is 14 residues. This CDR3 reads CASSSGTGRDTIYF. CDR3 nucleotides: TGTGCCAGCAGCTCCGGGACAGGGAGAGACACCATATATTTT.

The chain links TRBV11-2 to TRBJ2-7; 7 bases fit TRBD2. V lost 1 base, J lost 2 bases, and 2 bases stayed unmatched. The CDR3 length is 14 residues. From germline, CDR1 is SGHAT and CDR2 FQNNGV. CDR3 bases: TGTGCCAGCAGCTTAGGGGAGGGCCCCTACGAGCAGTACTTC. Its translation is CASSLGEGPYEQYF.

This clone was observed a handful of times. The chain joins TRBV5-6 to TRBJ1-6; perhaps TRBD1 as D (6 bases). From germline, CDR1 is SGHDT and CDR2 YYEEEE. The V end was cut by 2 bases, the J end by 11 bases, with 17 bases between. The CDR3 is 15 amino acids. CDR3 sequence reads: CASSLGQFGWAPLHF. CDR3 nucleotide sequence: TGTGCCAGCAGCTTAGGACAGTTTGGTTGGGCACCCCTCCACTTT.